Listed below are T cell receptor beta chains from one sample, sequenced in a study of T cell responses to AZD1222 COVID-19 vaccine. The data were produced by immunoSEQ multiplex PCR, yet TCRdb's version contains in-frame clones alone and is incomplete. The table records about 150,000 clones, roughly 90% of them present only once. The starting material was peripheral blood, obtained 28 days after the second AZD1222 dose. All receptors come from an adult who received the AZD1222 COVID-19 vaccine. Both conserved end residues are part of each CDR3. A D gene is named only where the DNA matches it firmly. Size tells how often a clone was seen (once, few, many) or the class of an expanded clone, and some rows leave it out.

CDR3: CASSLDQPQHF
DNA: TGTGCCAGCAGTTTGGATCAGCCCCAGCATTTT
V: TRBV28
size: -
D: -
J: TRBJ1-5

CDR3: CASSQGHDTSYEQYF
DNA: TGCGCCAGCAGCCAAGGTCACGACACCAGCTACGAGCAGTACTTC
V: TRBV4-1
size: -
D: -
J: TRBJ2-7

CDR3: CASTYSRQGLNTEAFF
DNA: TGTGCCAGCACTTACAGCCGACAGGGATTGAACACTGAAGCTTTCTTT
V: TRBV6-2/TRBV6-3
size: -
D: TRBD1
J: TRBJ1-1

CDR3: CASSPGLAGGRDEQFF
DNA: TGTGCCAGCTCACCGGGATTAGCGGGAGGGCGCGATGAGCAGTTCTTC
V: TRBV18
size: few
D: TRBD2
J: TRBJ2-1

CDR3: CASSVGPMTSYEQYF
DNA: TGTGCCAGCAGCGTAGGGCCGATGACCTCCTACGAGCAGTACTTC
V: TRBV9
size: -
D: -
J: TRBJ2-7

CDR3: CATSDPSRGMNTEAFF
DNA: TGTGCCACCAGTGATCCCAGTCGGGGGATGAACACTGAAGCTTTCTTT
V: TRBV24-1
size: -
D: -
J: TRBJ1-1

CDR3: CASSPRSGQGKSGELFF
DNA: TGTGCCAGCTCACCACGTTCCGGACAGGGTAAATCCGGGGAGCTGTTTTTT
V: TRBV18
size: -
D: TRBD1
J: TRBJ2-2

CDR3: CASSTGLTTNYGYTF
DNA: TGTGCCAGCAGCACCGGATTGACAACTAACTATGGCTACACCTTC
V: TRBV9
size: -
D: -
J: TRBJ1-2

CDR3: CASSSTPGEGYF
DNA: TGTGCCAGCAGTTCCACCCCGGGGGAAGGGTACTTC
V: TRBV28
size: -
D: -
J: TRBJ2-7

CDR3: CSVLRTGENYGYTF
DNA: TGCAGCGTTCTCCGAACAGGGGAAAACTATGGCTACACCTTC
V: TRBV29-1
size: -
D: TRBD1
J: TRBJ1-2